This paragraph covers one T cell receptor (beta chain) sequence. What it binds is not known. The data originate from a study of graft-versus-host responses after intestinal transplantation. Measured with immunoSEQ multiplex PCR; TCRdb has only the in-frame clones, and not every one. The sample yields 75,000 to 100,000 clones, 80% to 95% seen once. Looked up from germline, CDR1 is MDHEN and CDR2 is SYDVKM. This CDR3 comprises 15 residues. Trimming removed 6 bases at V and 7 bases at J, with 19 bases between. V and J are TRBV28 and TRBJ1-5; TRBD1 might be the D (6 bases). This receptor was identified in a human donor who received an intestinal transplant. Material: unstimulated CD4+ T cells sorted from spleen or lymph node cells, obtained before intestinal transplant. The CDR3 region is CASSRVTGFQQPQHF. The CDR3 DNA follows: TGTGCCAGCAGCCGTGTTACAGGGTTTCAGCAGCCCCAGCATTTT. Using reference TRBV28 and TRBJ1-5 for the parts outside the CDR3, the full variable domain is DVKVTQSSRYLVKRTGEKVFLECVQDMDHENMFWYRQDPGLGLRLIYFSYDVKMKEKGDIPEGYSVSREKKERFSLILESASTNQTSMYLCASSRVTGFQQPQHFGDGTRLSIL.